This T cell receptor (beta chain) emerged from a study of shared T cell receptors in the human thymus. The germline CDR1 and CDR2 sequences are LGHNA and YNFKEQ. V dropped 0 bases and J dropped 7 bases, with 27 bases sitting between them. The CDR3 sequence is 20 residues long. Sequenced by immunoSEQ multiplex PCR; TCRdb stores in-frame clones only, minus some. This repertoire shows about 730,000 clones, approximately 85% found once; its top ten account for 0.0095% to 0.013%. Separately, the same data were catalogued under a study of human thymus T cells. That work adds: Thymic and blood repertoires appeared to display a bias in their usage of V and J genes.

The sequencing sample was made of thymocytes. The chain combines TRBV4-2 with TRBJ1-4; D gene unclear. The sequence was collected from a girl less than two years old with a congenital heart defect. The CDR3: CASSQDKHSCVLSCIEKLFF. The CDR3, as DNA: TGTGCCAGCAGCCAAGATAAACACAGCTGTGTTTTATCCTGCATTGAAAAACTGTTTTTT.